The clone carrying this T cell receptor (beta chain) was counted between two and nine times. Its antigen is undetermined. The sample originates from a study of beta chain features in type 1 diabetes. Across the whole study: Patient and healthy donor groups were alike in age, gender and cell yields.

Investigators reverse transcribed all isolated RNA, so they sequenced expressed TCRB transcripts. Clones were read by immunoSEQ multiplex PCR, and TCRdb kept only the in-frame ones, dropping some. Of over 650,000 clones in the sample, roughly an eighth were seen once. Study-wide points: Researchers report that Type 1 diabetes patients had moderately but significantly shorter TCRB CDR3s across all four CD4+ subsets.

CDR1 and CDR2 (germline): MNHEY, SVGAGI. V was pared by 5 bases and J by 7 bases, with 5 bases of the junction left unmatched. The CDR3 loop spans 13 amino acids. The V gene is TRBV6-5, the J gene TRBJ1-5, with TRBD1 identical over 7 bases. Sequencing used naive CD4+ T cells from blood. The source is a man younger than 35 with type 1 diabetes. The CDR3 nucleotides are TGTGCCAGCAGTACCTACAGGGGACAGCCCCAGCATTTT. Protein sequence: CASSTYRGQPQHF.